This T cell receptor beta chain was recorded in a study of a mutant IDH1 vaccine in newly diagnosed glioma. Time point reported: week 5, during vaccination. The investigators gave 300 ug of mutant IDH1 20-mer peptide in each vaccine dose, together with topical imiquimod. The data were produced by immunoSEQ multiplex PCR, yet TCRdb's version contains in-frame clones alone and is incomplete. The sample contains about 83,000 clones, roughly 90% of which appear only once. In germline, CDR1 is SGHNT, CDR2 YYREEE (reference sequence). With V trimmed by 4 bases and J by 0 bases, 10 bases remained unmatched. The CDR3 spans 16 residues. Details on this clone: The antigen remains unidentified.

The gene calls are TRBV5-4 and TRBJ2-7; 7 bases align to TRBD2. This sequence originates from a woman between 50 and 59 years old with glioma. The sequencing used PBMCs, collected from a glioma patient whose treatment included an IDH1 peptide vaccine. The CDR3 spells CASSRELATGSYEQYF. CDR3 in DNA: TGTGCCAGCAGCCGCGAACTAGCGACTGGCTCCTACGAGCAGTACTTC.